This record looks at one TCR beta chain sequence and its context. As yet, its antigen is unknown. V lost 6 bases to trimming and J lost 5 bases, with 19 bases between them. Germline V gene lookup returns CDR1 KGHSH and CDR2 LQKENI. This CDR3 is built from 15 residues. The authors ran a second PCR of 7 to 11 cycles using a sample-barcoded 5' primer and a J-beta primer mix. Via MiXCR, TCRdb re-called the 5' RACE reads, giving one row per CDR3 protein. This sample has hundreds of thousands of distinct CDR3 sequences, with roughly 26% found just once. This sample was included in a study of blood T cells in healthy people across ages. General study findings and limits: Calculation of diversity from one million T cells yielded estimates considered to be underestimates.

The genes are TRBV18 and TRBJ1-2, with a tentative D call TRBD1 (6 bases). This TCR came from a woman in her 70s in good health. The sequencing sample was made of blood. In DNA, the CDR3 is TGTGCCAGCTCGTTGAACAGGGAATTACTTTATGGCTACACCTTC. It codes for CASSLNRELLYGYTF.